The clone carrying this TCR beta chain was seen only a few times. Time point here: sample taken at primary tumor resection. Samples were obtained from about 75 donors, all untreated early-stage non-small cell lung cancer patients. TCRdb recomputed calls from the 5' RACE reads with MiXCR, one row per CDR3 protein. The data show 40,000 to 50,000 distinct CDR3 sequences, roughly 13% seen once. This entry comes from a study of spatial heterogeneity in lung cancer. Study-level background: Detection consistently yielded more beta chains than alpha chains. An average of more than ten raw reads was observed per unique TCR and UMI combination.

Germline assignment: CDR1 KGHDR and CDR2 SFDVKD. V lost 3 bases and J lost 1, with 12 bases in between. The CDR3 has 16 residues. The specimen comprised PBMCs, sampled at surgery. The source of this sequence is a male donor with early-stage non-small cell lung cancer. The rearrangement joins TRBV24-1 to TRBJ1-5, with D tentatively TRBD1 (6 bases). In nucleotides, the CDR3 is TGTGCCACCAGTGATAACAGGGAGGGCAGCAATCAGCCCCAGCATTTT. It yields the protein CATSDNREGSNQPQHF.